The 29 T cell receptor beta chains presented below share a single source sample, sequenced in a study of blood T cells in healthy people across ages. Together with a sample-barcoded 5' primer, a J-beta primer mix was included in a second PCR lasting roughly 6 to 12 cycles. TCRdb independently ran MiXCR on the 5' RACE reads; one entry per CDR3 protein. The repertoire holds about 780,000 distinct CDR3 sequences, with less than 60% as singletons. Material: blood. These TCRs come from a man aged 80 or over in good health.

This clonotype was observed a few times. This chain's CDR3 is CASSPSTAGETQYF. For the CDR3, the DNA is TGTGCCAGCAGCCCGTCGACGGCAGGGGAGACCCAGTACTTC. This rearrangement joins TRBV7-2 to TRBJ2-5; possibly TRBD1 for D (5 bases). V dropped 5 bases and J dropped 5 bases, with 15 bases sitting between them. CDR1 and CDR2 from the germline V gene are SGHTA and FQGNSA. The CDR3 totals 14 residues.

The rearrangement links TRBV7-2 to TRBJ2-1; the D call may be TRBD1 or TRBD2 (5 bases each). This CDR3 is built from 12 residues. V was trimmed by 1 base and J by 11 bases, leaving 9 bases between them. The germline gives CDR1 SGHTA, CDR2 FQGNSA. This CDR3 is CASSLVGVQQFF. The CDR3 coding sequence is TGTGCCAGCAGCTTAGTGGGGGTCCAGCAGTTCTTC.

This clonotype has a handful of counts. The chain joins TRBV30 to TRBJ2-3, with TRBD2 matching over 15 bases. Trimming cost V 0 bases and J 3 bases; bases outside gene matches: 1. Germline V gene data show CDR1 as GTSNPN and CDR2 as SVGIG (reference sequence). CDR3 length equals 16 residues. The CDR3 region is CAWSVGLAGGTDTQYF. The DNA for the CDR3 is TGTGCCTGGAGTGTGGGACTAGCGGGAGGTACAGATACGCAGTATTTT.

About this clonotype itself: This may arise from a read error, as a much more abundant clone is one base away. The CDR3 loop is CASSLTREGCNEQFF. For the CDR3, the DNA is TGTGCCAGCAGCTTAACTCGGGAGGGCTGCAATGAGCAGTTCTTC. The chain employs TRBV7-3 and TRBJ2-1, with TRBD2 matching 8 bases. The CDR3 totals 15 residues. From germline, CDR1 is SGHTA and CDR2 FQGTGA. V was clipped by 0 bases and J by 6 bases; unmatched bases: 4.

This clonotype was picked up a small number of times. The chain couples TRBV29-1 to TRBJ1-1, with D unclear. Germline values: CDR1 SQVTM, CDR2 ANQGSEA. The CDR3 totals 10 residues. Deletions cut 3 bases from V and 11 bases from J, with 10 bases between. The CDR3 here is CSVDVGGAFF. CDR3 coding DNA: TGCAGCGTTGATGTAGGTGGGGCTTTCTTT. The full variable domain, in which reference TRBV29-1 and TRBJ1-1 provide the parts outside the CDR3, is SAVISQKPSRDICQRGTSLTIQCQVDSQVTMMFWYRQQPGQSLTLIATANQGSEATYESGFVIDKFPISRPNLTFSTLTVSNMSPEDSSIYLCSVDVGGAFFGQGTRLTVV.

The chain's CDR3 is CASSRPTGGTYNEQFF. CDR3 DNA: TGTGCCAGCAGCCGGCCAACAGGGGGTACCTACAATGAGCAGTTCTTC. The chain is built from TRBV27 and TRBJ2-1, with 8 bases aligning to TRBD1. Germline V gives CDR1 MNHEY, CDR2 SMNVEV (reference sequence). CDR3 size: 16 residues. Germline trimming cut 6 bases from V and 2 bases from J; bases unmatched to any gene: 9.

The chain uses TRBV7-7 and TRBJ2-5, with D maybe TRBD1 (5 bases). Germline assignment: CDR1 SSHAT and CDR2 FNYEAQ (reference sequence). V shed 6 bases and J shed 5 bases, with 10 bases lying between them. CDR3 length: 12 residues. The CDR3 sequence: CASRGLGETQYF. CDR3 nucleotides: TGTGCCAGCAGGGGGCTTGGTGAGACCCAGTACTTC.

This chain uses TRBV12-3 or TRBV12-4 with TRBJ2-3; TRBD2 aligns across 11 bases. With V trimmed by 5 bases and J by 4 bases, 8 bases remained unmatched. This CDR3 spans 16 amino acids. In DNA, the CDR3 is TGTGCCAGCAGTCGCCCTAGCGGGAGGAGGGCAGATACGCAGTATTTT. As protein: CASSRPSGRRADTQYF.

Of note for this clonotype: This may be a read error: a much more frequent sequence differs by one nucleotide. The CDR3 nucleotides are TGTGCCGGCAGTCCCCGGCGGGGAAACTACGAGCAGTACTTC. Amino acids: CAGSPRRGNYEQYF. J is TRBJ2-7 and V is TRBV6-5, with D perhaps TRBD2 (6 bases). CDR1 is MNHEY, CDR2 SVGAGI, per germline. CDR3 length equals 14 residues.

J is TRBJ2-1 and V is TRBV20-1; D possibly corresponds to TRBD2 (7 bases). The V gene lost 4 bases and the J gene lost 9 bases, with 25 bases spanning the gap. Germline CDR1 is DFQATT and CDR2 is SNEGSKA (reference sequence). This CDR3 comprises 16 residues. The CDR3 spells CSATVSGSHRGGEQFF. The CDR3 bases are TGCAGTGCTACGGTTTCCGGGAGCCATAGGGGGGGTGAGCAGTTCTTC.

This rearrangement joins TRBV7-2 to TRBJ2-7; 9 bases map to TRBD2. Germline loops: CDR1 SGHTA, CDR2 FQGNSA. The CDR3 extends over 16 amino acids. Losses at the gene ends were 1 base for V and 7 bases for J; bases not matched to a gene: 11. DNA for the CDR3: TGTGCCAGCAGCTTAGTTCTGGCGGGAGGGCGCAATGAGCAGTACTTC. Protein sequence: CASSLVLAGGRNEQYF.

The V gene is TRBV27, the J gene TRBJ1-1; a weak D match, TRBD1 (5 bases). The V gene's germline CDR1 is MNHEY and CDR2 SMNVEV (reference sequence). The CDR3 is 14 amino acids. The V and J ends lost 3 bases and 1 base respectively, with 9 bases between them. The CDR3 spells CASSFIGGNTEAFF. CDR3 DNA sequence: TGTGCCAGCAGTTTTATCGGGGGGAACACTGAAGCTTTCTTT.

The V and J genes are TRBV4-2 and TRBJ1-1; D perhaps matches TRBD1 (6 bases). The CDR3 runs to 16 residues. Germline lookup yields CDR1 LGHNA and CDR2 YNFKEQ. V was trimmed by 0 bases and J by 4 bases, leaving 15 bases between them. The DNA of the CDR3 is TGTGCCAGCAGCCAAGATTTCGCAGGGGCGAGCACTGAAGCTTTCTTT. Translating it yields CASSQDFAGASTEAFF.

This rearrangement joins TRBV5-1 to TRBJ2-7, with TRBD1 matching 9 bases. Looked up from germline, CDR1 is SGHRS and CDR2 is YFSETQ. V was clipped by 4 bases and J by 3 bases; unmatched bases: 8. The CDR3 has 15 residues. The CDR3 nucleotides are TGCGCCAGCAGCCATACGAGACAGGGGGACTACGAGCAGTACTTC. It encodes CASSHTRQGDYEQYF.

This clonotype has only a few counts. The genes are TRBV20-1 and TRBJ2-1; 10 bases map to TRBD2. V dropped 5 bases and J dropped 7; count of bases not matched to a gene: 8. Germline V gene data show CDR1 as DFQATT and CDR2 as SNEGSKA (reference sequence). The CDR3 loop spans 14 amino acids. DNA of the CDR3: TGCAGTGCTCAGCTAGCGGGAGAAATGAATGAGCAGTTCTTC. It codes for CSAQLAGEMNEQFF.

Note on this clonotype: Mismatch with germline at one junction end may stem from a read error. The rearrangement uses TRBV7-2 and TRBJ1-2; 9 bases fit TRBD1. From germline, CDR1 is SGHTA and CDR2 FQGNSA. The CDR3 loop spans 14 amino acids. DNA of the CDR3: TGTGCCAGCAGCTCTACAGGGGGCGCGTATGACTACACCTTC. Protein sequence: CASSSTGGAYDYTF.

As for this clonotype: A much larger clone is a single base away; this may be a read error. V and J are TRBV7-3 and TRBJ2-3, with 7 positions matching TRBD2. There are 13 residues in the CDR3. The germline V gene encodes CDR1 SGHTA and CDR2 FQGTGA. J lost 7 bases, V lost 2 bases, and 3 bases had no gene match. The CDR3 protein is CASSLGGSNTQYF. The CDR3, as DNA: TGTGCCAGCAGCTTAGGCGGGAGTAATACGCAGTATTTT.

CDR3 sequence reads: CASSLERLTDTQYF. As DNA, the CDR3 is TGTGCCAGCAGCTTGGAGCGCCTCACAGATACGCAGTATTTT. The rearrangement joins TRBV11-3 to TRBJ2-3; no firm D call. CDR1 is SGHNT, CDR2 YENEEA, per germline. Trimming pared 3 bases from V and 2 bases from J, leaving 9 bases between. This CDR3 region has 14 residues.

The rearrangement uses TRBV12-3 or TRBV12-4 and TRBJ2-1; TRBD2 matches 9 bases. J was trimmed by 9 bases and V by 2 bases; bases with no gene match: 2. The CDR3 is made up of 13 amino acids. CDR3 loop: CASSLRREGEQFF. Written as DNA, the CDR3 is TGTGCCAGCAGTTTAAGGCGGGAGGGTGAGCAGTTCTTC.

The rearrangement joins TRBV7-2 to TRBJ2-1; D perhaps matches TRBD2 (6 bases). CDR1 is SGHTA and CDR2 is FQGNSA in the germline V gene. Deletions cut 0 bases from V and 7 bases from J, with 13 bases between. This CDR3 comprises 15 residues. Here the CDR3 reads CASSLARSGGNEQFF. In DNA form, the CDR3 reads TGTGCCAGCAGCTTAGCGCGTAGCGGCGGGAATGAGCAGTTCTTC.

This clonotype was observed a single time. Possible read error: a much larger clone is one base away. The rearrangement links TRBV28 to TRBJ1-2; no reliable D call. The CDR3 has 13 residues. CDR1 and CDR2 from the germline V gene are MDHEN and SYDVKM. V was pared by 6 bases and J by 4 bases, with 12 bases between. The CDR3 sequence: CASSAHSCYGYTF. CDR3 nucleotides: TGTGCCAGCAGCGCTCACTCTTGCTATGGCTACACCTTC.

V is TRBV12-3 or TRBV12-4 and J is TRBJ2-1, with 9 bases matching TRBD1. The CDR3 length is 16 residues. The V segment lost 8 bases and the J segment 8 bases; nucleotides outside the gene matches: 16. For the CDR3, the DNA is TGTGCCAGCGGGGAATCCGGGACAGGGAGGTACGATGAGCAGTTCTTC. It yields the protein CASGESGTGRYDEQFF.

The chain has TRBV12-3 or TRBV12-4 and TRBJ2-3; D may be TRBD2 (5 bases). Trimming stripped 1 base from V and 6 bases from J, with 11 bases between. This CDR3 is 14 amino acids long. DNA for the CDR3: TGTGCCAGCAGTTTAGGTGGGAGAGGGGATACGCAGTATTTT. It translates to CASSLGGRGDTQYF.

V and J are TRBV7-3 and TRBJ1-2; 7 nucleotides agree with TRBD1. Germline V gene sequence: CDR1 SGHTA, CDR2 FQGTGA. The CDR3 covers 14 residues. The V gene end was trimmed by 5 bases and the J gene end by 4 bases; junction bases not matched to a gene: 7. CDR3 sequence: CASSLRAGGYGYTF. CDR3 sequence (DNA): TGTGCCAGCAGCCTTCGGGCAGGGGGCTATGGCTACACCTTC.

For this clonotype: A much more abundant neighbour one base away suggests this may be a read error. The CDR3 bases are TGCAGCGTGGAGACTGGCGGGATCTTAGATACGCAGTATTTT. It translates to CSVETGGILDTQYF. The V and J genes are TRBV29-1 and TRBJ2-3; the D gene is possibly TRBD2 (6 bases). Germline V CDR1 and CDR2: SQVTM, ANQGSEA. With 6 bases removed from V and 5 bases from J, the gap between germline ends came to 18 bases. The CDR3 covers 14 residues.

The chain links TRBV9 to TRBJ2-1; no firm D call. The CDR3 is made up of 14 amino acids. Germline V gives CDR1 SGDLS, CDR2 YYNGEE. The V end lost 1 base, the J end lost 8 bases, and 13 bases lay between the germline ends. The CDR3 protein is CASSVLTSADEQFF. The CDR3 bases are TGTGCCAGCAGCGTACTGACCTCCGCGGATGAGCAGTTCTTC.

In this sample, this clonotype turned up a few times. This chain links TRBV20-1 with TRBJ2-6; no firm D call. Trimming pared 0 bases from V and 1 base from J, leaving 16 bases between. The CDR3 totals 18 residues. Looked up from germline, CDR1 is DFQATT and CDR2 is SNEGSKA (reference sequence). The CDR3 reads CSARDVYYDTSGANVLTF. In nucleotides, the CDR3 is TGCAGTGCTAGAGATGTCTACTATGATACGTCTGGGGCCAACGTCCTGACTTTC.

This clonotype was counted once. This may be a read error, as it is one base from a much larger clone. The chain joins TRBV28 to TRBJ2-7; D remains ambiguous. The CDR3 has 13 residues. Trimming removed 0 bases at V and 1 base at J, with 4 bases between. Germline V gene lookup returns CDR1 MDHEN and CDR2 SYDVKM. CDR3 protein: CASSLWRSYEQYF. The DNA for the CDR3 is TGTGCCAGCAGTTTATGGAGGTCCTACGAGCAGTACTTC. Together with reference TRBV28 and TRBJ2-7, the CDR3 gives the full variable domain: DVKVTQSSRYLVKRTGEKVFLECVQDMDHENMFWYRQDPGLGLRLIYFSYDVKMKEKGDIPEGYSVSREKKERFSLILESASTNQTSMYLCASSLWRSYEQYFGPGTRLTVT.

This sequence joins TRBV25-1 and TRBJ1-2; 7 bases align to TRBD1. The CDR3 runs 15 residues. CDR1 and CDR2 (germline): MGHDK, SYGVNS. V was pared by 1 base and J by 4 bases, with 6 bases of the junction left unmatched. CDR3 sequence reads: CASSESKGAGYGYTF. CDR3 in DNA: TGTGCCAGCAGTGAATCTAAGGGGGCTGGCTATGGCTACACCTTC.